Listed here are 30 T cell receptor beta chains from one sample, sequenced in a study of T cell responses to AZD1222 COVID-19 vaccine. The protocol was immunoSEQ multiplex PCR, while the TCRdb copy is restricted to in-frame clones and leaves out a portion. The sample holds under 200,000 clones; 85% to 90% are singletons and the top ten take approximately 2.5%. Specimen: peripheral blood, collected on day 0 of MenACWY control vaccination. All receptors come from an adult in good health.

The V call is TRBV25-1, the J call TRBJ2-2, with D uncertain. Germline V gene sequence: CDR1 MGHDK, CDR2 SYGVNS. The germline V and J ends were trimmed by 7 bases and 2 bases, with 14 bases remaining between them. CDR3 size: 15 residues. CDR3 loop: CASTVSGFNTGELFF. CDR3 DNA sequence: TGTGCCAGCACGGTCTCCGGCTTCAACACCGGGGAGCTGTTTTTT. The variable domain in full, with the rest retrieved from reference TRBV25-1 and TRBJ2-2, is EADIYQTPRYLVIGTGKKITLECSQTMGHDKMYWYQQDPGMELHLIHYSYGVNSTEKGDLSSESTVSRIRTEHFPLTLESARPSHTSQYLCASTVSGFNTGELFFGEGSRLTVL.

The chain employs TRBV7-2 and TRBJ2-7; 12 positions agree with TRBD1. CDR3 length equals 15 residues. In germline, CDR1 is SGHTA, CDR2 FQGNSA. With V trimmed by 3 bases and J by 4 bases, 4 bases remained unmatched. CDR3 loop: CASSFGTGGMYEQYF. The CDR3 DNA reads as TGTGCCAGCAGCTTCGGGACAGGGGGCATGTACGAGCAGTACTTC.

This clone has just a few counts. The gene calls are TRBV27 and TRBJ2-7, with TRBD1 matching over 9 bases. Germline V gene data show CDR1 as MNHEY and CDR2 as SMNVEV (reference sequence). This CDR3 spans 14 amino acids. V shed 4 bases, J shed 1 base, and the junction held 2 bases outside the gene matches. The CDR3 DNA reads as TGTGCCAGCAGTTCCGGACAGGGGTCCTACGAGCAGTACTTC. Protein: CASSSGQGSYEQYF.

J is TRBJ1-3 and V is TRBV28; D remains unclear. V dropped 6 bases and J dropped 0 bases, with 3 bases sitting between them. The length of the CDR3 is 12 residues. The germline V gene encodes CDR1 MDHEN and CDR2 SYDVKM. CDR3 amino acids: CASRSSGNTIYF. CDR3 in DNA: TGTGCCAGCAGGAGCTCTGGAAACACCATATATTTT. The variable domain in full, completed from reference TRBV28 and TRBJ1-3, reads DVKVTQSSRYLVKRTGEKVFLECVQDMDHENMFWYRQDPGLGLRLIYFSYDVKMKEKGDIPEGYSVSREKKERFSLILESASTNQTSMYLCASRSSGNTIYFGEGSWLTVV.

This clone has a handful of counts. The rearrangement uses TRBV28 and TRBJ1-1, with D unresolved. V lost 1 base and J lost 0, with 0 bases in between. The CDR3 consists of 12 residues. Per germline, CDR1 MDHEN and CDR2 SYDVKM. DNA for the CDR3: TGTGCCAGCAGTTTATTGAACACTGAAGCTTTCTTT. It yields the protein CASSLLNTEAFF.

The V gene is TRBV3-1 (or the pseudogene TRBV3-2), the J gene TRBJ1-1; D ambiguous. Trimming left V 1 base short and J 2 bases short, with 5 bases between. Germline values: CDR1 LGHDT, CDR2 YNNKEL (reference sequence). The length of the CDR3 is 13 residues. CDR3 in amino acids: CASSQAVNTEAFF. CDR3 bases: TGTGCCAGCAGCCAAGCAGTCAACACTGAAGCTTTCTTT.

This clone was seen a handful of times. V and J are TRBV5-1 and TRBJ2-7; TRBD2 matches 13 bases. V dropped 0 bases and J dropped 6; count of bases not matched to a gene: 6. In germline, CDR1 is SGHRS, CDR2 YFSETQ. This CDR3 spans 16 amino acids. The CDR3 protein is CASSLGSGLAGLEQYF. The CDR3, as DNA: TGCGCCAGCAGCTTGGGTTCGGGACTAGCGGGACTCGAGCAGTACTTC.

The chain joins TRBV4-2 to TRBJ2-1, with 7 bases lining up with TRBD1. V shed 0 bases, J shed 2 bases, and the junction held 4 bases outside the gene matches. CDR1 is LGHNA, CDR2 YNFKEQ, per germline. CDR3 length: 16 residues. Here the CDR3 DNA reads TGTGCCAGCAGCCAAGAGACAGGGAGCGCCTACAATGAGCAGTTCTTC. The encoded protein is CASSQETGSAYNEQFF.

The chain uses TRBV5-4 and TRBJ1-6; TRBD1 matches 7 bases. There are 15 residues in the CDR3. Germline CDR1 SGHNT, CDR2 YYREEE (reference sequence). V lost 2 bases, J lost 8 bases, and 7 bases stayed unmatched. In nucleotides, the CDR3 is TGTGCCAGCAGCTTTTTTGACAGGGATTATTCACCCCTCCACTTT. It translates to CASSFFDRDYSPLHF.

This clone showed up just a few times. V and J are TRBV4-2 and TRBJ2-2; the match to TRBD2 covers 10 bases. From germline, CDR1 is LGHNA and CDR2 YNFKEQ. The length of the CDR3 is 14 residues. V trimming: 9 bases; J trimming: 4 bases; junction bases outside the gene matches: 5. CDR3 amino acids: CASLAGVGTGELFF. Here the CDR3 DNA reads TGTGCCAGTCTAGCGGGAGTGGGCACCGGGGAGCTGTTTTTT.

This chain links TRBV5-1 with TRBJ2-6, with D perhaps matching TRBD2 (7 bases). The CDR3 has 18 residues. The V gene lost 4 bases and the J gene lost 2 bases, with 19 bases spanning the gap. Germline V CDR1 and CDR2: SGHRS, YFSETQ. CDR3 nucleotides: TGCGCCAGCAGCGGGGGGGCAGTGTCTTTTGCTGGGGCCAACGTCCTGACTTTC. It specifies CASSGGAVSFAGANVLTF.

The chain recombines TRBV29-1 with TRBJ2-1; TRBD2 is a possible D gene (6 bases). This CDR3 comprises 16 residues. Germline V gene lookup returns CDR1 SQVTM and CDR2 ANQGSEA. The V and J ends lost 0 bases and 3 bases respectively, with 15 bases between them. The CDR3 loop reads CSVEDRPGDLYNEQFF. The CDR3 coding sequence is TGCAGCGTTGAAGATCGACCGGGGGACCTCTACAATGAGCAGTTCTTC.

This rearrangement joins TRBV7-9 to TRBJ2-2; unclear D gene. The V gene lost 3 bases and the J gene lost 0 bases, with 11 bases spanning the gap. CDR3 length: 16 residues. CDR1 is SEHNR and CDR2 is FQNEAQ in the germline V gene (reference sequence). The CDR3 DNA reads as TGTGCCAGCAGCTTTATGTCCCCAACGAACACCGGGGAGCTGTTTTTT. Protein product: CASSFMSPTNTGELFF.

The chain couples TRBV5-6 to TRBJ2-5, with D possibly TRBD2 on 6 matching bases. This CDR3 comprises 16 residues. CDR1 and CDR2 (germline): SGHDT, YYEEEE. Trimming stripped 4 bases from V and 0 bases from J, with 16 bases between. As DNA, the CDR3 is TGTGCCAGCAGCCTGGGGGGTGCGAGGTACCAAGAGACCCAGTACTTC. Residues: CASSLGGARYQETQYF.

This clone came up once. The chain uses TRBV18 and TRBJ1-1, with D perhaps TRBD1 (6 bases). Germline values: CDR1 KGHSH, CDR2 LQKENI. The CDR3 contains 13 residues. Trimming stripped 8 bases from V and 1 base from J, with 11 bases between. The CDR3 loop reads CASQEGQNTEAFF. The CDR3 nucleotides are TGTGCCAGCCAAGAGGGACAGAACACTGAAGCTTTCTTT.

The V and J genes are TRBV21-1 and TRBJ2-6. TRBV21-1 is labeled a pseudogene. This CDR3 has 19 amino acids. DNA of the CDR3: TGTGCCAGCAGCAAAGGGCTAGGCAGGCCCAGCTCTGGGGCCAACGTCCTGACTTTC. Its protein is CASSKGLGRPSSGANVLTF.

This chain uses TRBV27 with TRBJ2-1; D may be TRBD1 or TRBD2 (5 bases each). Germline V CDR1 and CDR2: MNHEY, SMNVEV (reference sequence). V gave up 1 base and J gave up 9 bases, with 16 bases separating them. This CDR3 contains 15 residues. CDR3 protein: CASSLWGREGSEQFF. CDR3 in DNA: TGTGCCAGCAGTTTATGGGGCAGGGAAGGGAGTGAGCAGTTCTTC.

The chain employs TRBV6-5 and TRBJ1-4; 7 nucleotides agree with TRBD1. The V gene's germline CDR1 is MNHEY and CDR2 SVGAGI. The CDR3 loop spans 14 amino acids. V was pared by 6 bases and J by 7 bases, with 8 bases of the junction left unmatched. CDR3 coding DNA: TGTGCCAGCAGGCCCTCAGGGGGAATTGAAAAACTGTTTTTT. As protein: CASRPSGGIEKLFF.

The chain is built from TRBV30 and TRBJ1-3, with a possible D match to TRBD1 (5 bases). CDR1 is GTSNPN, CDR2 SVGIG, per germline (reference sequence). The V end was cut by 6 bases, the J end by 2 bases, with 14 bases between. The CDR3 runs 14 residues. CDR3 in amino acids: CACRDLATGNTIYF. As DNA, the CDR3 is TGTGCCTGCCGGGACCTCGCCACTGGAAACACCATATATTTT.

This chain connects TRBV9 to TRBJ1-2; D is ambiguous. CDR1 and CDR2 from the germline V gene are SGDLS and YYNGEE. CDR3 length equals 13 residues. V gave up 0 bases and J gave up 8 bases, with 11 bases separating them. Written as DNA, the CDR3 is TGTGCCAGCAGCGTAGTCGCAGGCAAAGGCTACACCTTC. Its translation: CASSVVAGKGYTF.

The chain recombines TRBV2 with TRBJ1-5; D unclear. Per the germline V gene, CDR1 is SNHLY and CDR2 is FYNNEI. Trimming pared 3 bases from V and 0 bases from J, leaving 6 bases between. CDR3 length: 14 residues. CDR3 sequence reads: CASSDSNSNQPQHF. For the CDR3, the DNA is TGTGCCAGCAGTGACAGCAATAGCAATCAGCCCCAGCATTTT.

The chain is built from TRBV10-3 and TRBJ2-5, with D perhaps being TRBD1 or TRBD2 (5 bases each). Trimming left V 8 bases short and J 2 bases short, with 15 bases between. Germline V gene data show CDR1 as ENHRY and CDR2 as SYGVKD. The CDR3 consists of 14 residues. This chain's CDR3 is CAIAPSGGQETQYF. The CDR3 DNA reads TGTGCCATCGCTCCTAGTGGGGGACAAGAGACCCAGTACTTC.

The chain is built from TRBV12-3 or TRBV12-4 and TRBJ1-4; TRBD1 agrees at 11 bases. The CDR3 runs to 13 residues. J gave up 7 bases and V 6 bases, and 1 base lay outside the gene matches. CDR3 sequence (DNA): TGTGCCAGCAGCGGGACAGGGGGTGAAAAACTGTTTTTT. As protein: CASSGTGGEKLFF.

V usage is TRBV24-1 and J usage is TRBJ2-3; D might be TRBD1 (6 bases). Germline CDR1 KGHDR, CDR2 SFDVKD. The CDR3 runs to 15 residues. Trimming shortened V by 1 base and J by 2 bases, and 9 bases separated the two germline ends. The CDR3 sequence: CATSDFGQNTDTQYF. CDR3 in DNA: TGTGCCACCAGTGATTTCGGACAGAACACAGATACGCAGTATTTT.

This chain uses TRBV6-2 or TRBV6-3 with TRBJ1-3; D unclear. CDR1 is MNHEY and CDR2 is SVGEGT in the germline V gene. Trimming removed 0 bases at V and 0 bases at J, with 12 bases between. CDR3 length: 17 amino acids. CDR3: CASSYSSAIYSGNTIYF. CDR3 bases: TGTGCCAGCAGTTACTCGTCGGCAATCTACTCTGGAAACACCATATATTTT.

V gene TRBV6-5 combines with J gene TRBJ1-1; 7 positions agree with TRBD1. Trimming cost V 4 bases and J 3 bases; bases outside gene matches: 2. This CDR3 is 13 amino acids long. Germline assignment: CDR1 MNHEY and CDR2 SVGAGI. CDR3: CASSLGQHTEAFF. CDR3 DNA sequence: TGTGCCAGCAGTTTGGGACAGCACACTGAAGCTTTCTTT.

CDR3 amino acids: CASSLGGFNHAFF. The CDR3 bases are TGTGCCAGCAGCCTCGGGGGGTTCAATCATGCTTTCTTT. The chain joins TRBV27 to TRBJ1-1; D perhaps matches TRBD1 (5 bases). The CDR3 contains 13 residues. Trimming removed 6 bases from V and 11 bases from J, with 19 bases in between. Per the germline V gene, CDR1 is MNHEY and CDR2 is SMNVEV (reference sequence).

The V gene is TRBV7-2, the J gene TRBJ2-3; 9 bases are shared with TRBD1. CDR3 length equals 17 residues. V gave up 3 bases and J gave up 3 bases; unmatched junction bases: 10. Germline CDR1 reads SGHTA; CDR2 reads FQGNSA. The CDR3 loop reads CASSFRPDRGFTDTQYF. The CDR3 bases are TGTGCCAGCAGCTTTCGGCCAGACAGGGGGTTTACAGATACGCAGTATTTT. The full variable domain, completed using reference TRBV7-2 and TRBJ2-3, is GAGVSQSPSNKVTEKGKDVELRCDPISGHTALYWYRQSLGQGLEFLIYFQGNSAPDKSGLPSDRFSAERTGGSVSTLTIQRTQQEDSAVYLCASSFRPDRGFTDTQYFGPGTRLTVL.

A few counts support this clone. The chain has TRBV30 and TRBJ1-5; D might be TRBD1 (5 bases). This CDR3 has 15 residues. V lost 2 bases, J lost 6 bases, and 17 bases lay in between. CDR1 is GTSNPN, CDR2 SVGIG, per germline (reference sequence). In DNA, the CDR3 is TGTGCCTGGAGTCGGGGGATTGGTTATATTCAGCCCCAGCATTTT. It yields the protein CAWSRGIGYIQPQHF.

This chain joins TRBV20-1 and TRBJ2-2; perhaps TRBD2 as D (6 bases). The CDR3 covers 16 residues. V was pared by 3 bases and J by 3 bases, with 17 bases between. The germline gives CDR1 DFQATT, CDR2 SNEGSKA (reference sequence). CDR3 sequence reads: CSASPRGGSYTGELFF. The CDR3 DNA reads TGCAGTGCTAGTCCTCGTGGAGGGAGTTACACCGGGGAGCTGTTTTTT.